The 20 T cell receptor beta chains reported below all come from one sample, sequenced in a study of metastatic and nonmetastatic thyroid tumors. TCRdb reanalyzed the PCR reads with MiXCR. The table lists about 38,000 clones, around 26% of them singletons. Patients were all untreated before their thyroid surgery. Material for sequencing was blood. These receptors were taken from a female donor with papillary thyroid cancer or a benign thyroid nodule (not recorded which). Some clones in this sample may be carry-over from other donors' samples.

The rearrangement uses TRBV7-3 and TRBJ2-2, with D perhaps given as TRBD1 or TRBD2 (6 bases each). Deletions cut 0 bases from V and 6 bases from J, with 11 bases between. Germline CDR1 is SGHTA and CDR2 is FQGTGA. The CDR3 sequence is 15 residues long. CDR3 in DNA: TGTGCCAGCAGCTTAACGGGGGGCTTTGCCGGGGAGCTGTTTTTT. It yields the protein CASSLTGGFAGELFF.

The genes are TRBV4-1 and TRBJ2-2, with 8 bases fitting TRBD2. Germline V CDR1 and CDR2: MGHRA, YSYEKL. This CDR3 is built from 16 residues. J lost 3 bases, V lost 4 bases, and 7 bases had no gene match. The CDR3 sequence: CASSLGIAGYTGELFF. The CDR3 DNA sequence: TGCGCCAGCAGCCTAGGAATAGCGGGGTACACCGGGGAGCTGTTTTTT.

This clone appeared many times. V is TRBV19 and J is TRBJ2-1, with 9 bases identical to TRBD2. This CDR3 is 13 amino acids long. CDR1 LNHDA and CDR2 SQIVND come from the germline V gene (reference sequence). V lost 8 bases and J lost 3; bases outside the gene matches: 2. The CDR3 region has the DNA TGTGCCAGTGGAGCGGGGGGCTACAATGAGCAGTTCTTC. Protein: CASGAGGYNEQFF. Full variable domain (missing parts from reference TRBV19 and TRBJ2-1): DGGITQSPKYLFRKEGQNVTLSCEQNLNHDAMYWYRQDPGQGLRLIYYSQIVNDFQKGDIAEGYSVSREKKESFPLTVTSAQKNPTAFYLCASGAGGYNEQFFGPGTRLTVL.

By sample share, this clone is medium-sized (0.01 to 0.1%). The rearrangement uses TRBV12-3 or TRBV12-4 and TRBJ2-7; D gene unclear. V was shortened by 6 bases and J by 1 base, with 10 bases between the two germline ends. The CDR3 loop spans 13 amino acids. This CDR3 reads CASRLDHSYEQYF. CDR3 DNA: TGTGCCAGCAGACTTGACCATTCCTACGAGCAGTACTTC.

The rearrangement joins TRBV28 to TRBJ2-2; tentative D call: TRBD1 (5 bases). There are 20 residues in the CDR3. Germline CDR1 and CDR2: MDHEN and SYDVKM. Trimming pared 5 bases from V and 0 bases from J, leaving 25 bases between. The chain's CDR3 is CASSLPPGPQGCANTGELFF. CDR3 nucleotides: TGTGCCAGCAGTCTACCGCCTGGTCCCCAGGGCTGTGCGAACACCGGGGAGCTGTTTTTT. Full variable domain (rest looked up from reference TRBV28 and TRBJ2-2): DVKVTQSSRYLVKRTGEKVFLECVQDMDHENMFWYRQDPGLGLRLIYFSYDVKMKEKGDIPEGYSVSREKKERFSLILESASTNQTSMYLCASSLPPGPQGCANTGELFFGEGSRLTVL.

V is TRBV28 and J is TRBJ1-2; D not resolved. The germline gives CDR1 MDHEN, CDR2 SYDVKM. CDR3 length equals 11 residues. Trimming pared 5 bases from V and 6 bases from J, leaving 7 bases between. The chain's CDR3 is CASSRIHGYTF. The CDR3 DNA reads as TGTGCCAGCAGTCGTATCCATGGCTACACCTTC.

This sequence joins TRBV18 and TRBJ1-5; weak D call: TRBD1 (6 bases). The CDR3 contains 18 residues. Germline V gives CDR1 KGHSH, CDR2 LQKENI. The V end was cut by 3 bases, the J end by 3 bases, with 21 bases between. The CDR3 reads CASSPQVSNRDDNQPQHF. The CDR3 nucleotides are TGTGCCAGCTCACCGCAAGTATCCAACAGGGACGACAATCAGCCCCAGCATTTT.

This clone was observed many times. DNA for the CDR3: TGTGCCAGCAGTTTGCTTGGACTGCACTCTGGGGCCAACGTCCTGACTTTC. Its protein product is CASSLLGLHSGANVLTF. The chain carries TRBV28 and TRBJ2-6; tentative D call: TRBD2 (5 bases). Trimming pared 3 bases from V and 0 bases from J, leaving 12 bases between. The germline gives CDR1 MDHEN, CDR2 SYDVKM. The CDR3 is made up of 17 amino acids.

This clone was seen a few times. This chain connects TRBV12-3 or TRBV12-4 to TRBJ2-7; 8 bases align to TRBD1. The V gene end was trimmed by 6 bases and the J gene end by 2 bases; junction bases not matched to a gene: 6. This CDR3 is 14 amino acids long. For the CDR3, the DNA is TGTGCCAGCAGACTACAGGGGGTAGCCTACGAGCAGTACTTC. Translated, it gives CASRLQGVAYEQYF.

V gene TRBV27 combines with J gene TRBJ1-2; D gene ambiguous. V gave up 3 bases and J gave up 7 bases, with 12 bases separating them. This CDR3 is built from 13 residues. Looked up from germline, CDR1 is MNHEY and CDR2 is SMNVEV (reference sequence). In nucleotides, the CDR3 is TGTGCCAGCAGTTTTGGTGGAGTAGGTGGCTACACCTTC. Translation gives CASSFGGVGGYTF.

The chain carries TRBV7-8 and TRBJ2-7, with D maybe TRBD1 (6 bases). The V end was cut by 5 bases, the J end by 7 bases, with 24 bases between. The CDR3 totals 16 residues. CDR1 SGHVS and CDR2 FQNEAQ come from the germline V gene. The CDR3 coding sequence is TGTGCCAGCAGCCTATCTGCAGTACAGGGAACGCGGGAGCAGTACTTC. Amino acid sequence: CASSLSAVQGTREQYF.

The chain has TRBV4-1 and TRBJ1-3; possibly TRBD1 for D (5 bases). Germline V gene data show CDR1 as MGHRA and CDR2 as YSYEKL. Trimming left V 1 base short and J 2 bases short, with 9 bases between. The CDR3 is 15 amino acids. The CDR3 bases are TGCGCCAGCAGCCAAGTGGCAGGGCCTGGAAACACCATATATTTT. Protein: CASSQVAGPGNTIYF.

This clone was seen ten or more times. The chain joins TRBV5-6 to TRBJ1-1; D is uncertain. Germline CDR1 and CDR2: SGHDT and YYEEEE. CDR3 length equals 12 residues. V lost 5 bases and J 6 bases, leaving 11 bases between the germline ends. The CDR3 spells CASSSSEAEAFF. CDR3 DNA: TGTGCCAGCAGTTCCAGCGAGGCTGAAGCTTTCTTT.

The chain couples TRBV7-9 to TRBJ1-1, with TRBD1 as a possible D gene (5 bases). Trimming shortened V by 4 bases and J by 3 bases, and 15 bases separated the two germline ends. The CDR3 contains 15 residues. Germline V lookup: CDR1 SEHNR, CDR2 FQNEAQ (reference sequence). CDR3 amino acids: CASSSYQGGDTEAFF. Here the CDR3 DNA reads TGTGCCAGCAGCTCCTACCAGGGTGGGGACACTGAAGCTTTCTTT.

This clone was counted between two and nine times. The gene calls are TRBV5-6 and TRBJ2-3, with D maybe TRBD1 (6 bases). The CDR3 covers 16 residues. V was cut by 1 base and J by 3 bases, with 15 bases left in between. Germline CDR1 and CDR2: SGHDT and YYEEEE. In DNA form, the CDR3 reads TGTGCCAGCAGCTTGCAGGGCCAGGGGTCGACAGATACGCAGTATTTT. As protein: CASSLQGQGSTDTQYF.

The chain is built from TRBV18 and TRBJ2-7; D gene ambiguous. The CDR3 runs to 13 residues. The germline V and J ends were trimmed by 2 bases and 3 bases, with 8 bases remaining between them. Germline-derived CDR1 and CDR2 are KGHSH and LQKENI. The CDR3 sequence: CASSPLGDYEQYF. The CDR3 DNA follows: TGTGCCAGCTCACCATTAGGAGACTACGAGCAGTACTTC.

At least ten counts were recorded for this clone. The genes are TRBV5-1 and TRBJ1-3, with D possibly matching TRBD1 (5 bases). The CDR3 runs to 13 residues. Germline-derived CDR1 and CDR2 are SGHRS and YFSETQ. Trimming removed 4 bases from V and 1 base from J, with 6 bases in between. The CDR3 sequence: CASSAGSGNTIYF. In DNA form, the CDR3 reads TGCGCCAGCAGCGCAGGGTCTGGAAACACCATATATTTT. Filled out from reference TRBV5-1 and TRBJ1-3, the complete variable domain reads KAGVTQTPRYLIKTRGQQVTLSCSPISGHRSVSWYQQTPGQGLQFLFEYFSETQRNKGNFPGRFSGRQFSNSRSEMNVSTLELGDSALYLCASSAGSGNTIYFGEGSWLTVV.

This chain uses TRBV6-1 with TRBJ1-2; the D is unclear. Trimming stripped 5 bases from V and 1 base from J, with 14 bases between. Germline CDR1 MNHNS, CDR2 SASEGT. The CDR3 totals 15 residues. CDR3 sequence (DNA): TGTGCCAGCAGTTCCCCCCCAGCGGTTAACTATGGCTACACCTTC. It translates to CASSSPPAVNYGYTF.

This clone was detected ten times or more. The chain joins TRBV19 to TRBJ1-1; unclear D gene. Germline values: CDR1 LNHDA, CDR2 SQIVND (reference sequence). This CDR3 has 11 amino acids. Trimming left V 7 bases short and J 10 bases short, with 13 bases between. CDR3 nucleotides: TGTGCCAGTATTCAAGCGTCAACAGCTTTCTTT. Encoded protein: CASIQASTAFF.

V usage is TRBV18 and J usage is TRBJ2-5; D gene unclear. The V and J ends lost 2 bases and 6 bases respectively, with 10 bases between them. The CDR3 contains 13 residues. Germline values: CDR1 KGHSH, CDR2 LQKENI. The CDR3 protein is CASSPVSGQTQYF. In DNA form, the CDR3 reads TGTGCCAGCTCACCAGTTTCTGGGCAGACCCAGTACTTC.